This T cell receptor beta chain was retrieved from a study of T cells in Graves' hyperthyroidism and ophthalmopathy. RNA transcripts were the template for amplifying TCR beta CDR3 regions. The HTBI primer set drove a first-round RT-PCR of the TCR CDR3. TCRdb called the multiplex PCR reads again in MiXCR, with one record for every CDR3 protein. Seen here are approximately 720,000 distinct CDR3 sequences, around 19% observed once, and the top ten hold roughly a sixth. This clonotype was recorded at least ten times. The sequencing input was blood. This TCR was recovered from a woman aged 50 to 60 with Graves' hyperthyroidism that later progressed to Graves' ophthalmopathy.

CDR3 nucleotides: TGTGCCAGCACCGAATTCAGGACATACGAGCAGTACTTC. Translated, it gives CASTEFRTYEQYF. The gene calls are TRBV11-2 and TRBJ2-7; possibly TRBD1 for D (5 bases). V was pared by 7 bases and J by 4 bases, with 14 bases between. The CDR3 is 13 residues long. From germline, CDR1 is SGHAT and CDR2 FQNNGV.